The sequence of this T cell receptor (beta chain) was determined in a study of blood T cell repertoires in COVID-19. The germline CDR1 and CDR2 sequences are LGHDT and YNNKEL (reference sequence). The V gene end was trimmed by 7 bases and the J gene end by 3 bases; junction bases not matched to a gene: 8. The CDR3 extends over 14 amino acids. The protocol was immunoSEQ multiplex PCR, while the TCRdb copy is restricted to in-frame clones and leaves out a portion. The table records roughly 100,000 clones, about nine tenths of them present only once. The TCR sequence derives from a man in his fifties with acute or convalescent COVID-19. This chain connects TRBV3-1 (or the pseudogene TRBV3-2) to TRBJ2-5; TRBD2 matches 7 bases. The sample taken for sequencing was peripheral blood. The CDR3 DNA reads TGTGCCAGCACCTCTTGGGGGAGGGAAGAGACCCAGTACTTC. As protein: CASTSWGREETQYF.